The 22 T cell receptor beta chains below all came from one sample that was sequenced in a study of shared clonotypes between healthy human individuals. Clones were read by immunoSEQ multiplex PCR, and TCRdb kept only the in-frame ones, dropping some. The sample includes approximately 640,000 clones, about 78% seen only once; the top ten take approximately 1.8%. The sample was memory CD4+ T cells sorted from blood. Subset here: CD45RA-negative fraction. The receptors here all came from a woman aged 25 to 39 in good health.

The count of this clone is one. The same CDR3 can be traced to other DNA sequences in this sample. V is TRBV11-2 and J is TRBJ1-4, with D unresolved. Trimming cost V 1 base and J 5 bases, with 11 bases left between them. The length of the CDR3 is 15 residues. CDR1 SGHAT and CDR2 FQNNGV come from the germline V gene. CDR3 loop: CASSLVGGTNEKLFF. The CDR3 DNA reads TGTGCCAGCAGCTTAGTGGGCGGAACGAATGAAAAACTGTTTTTT.

This clone was counted once. The chain recombines TRBV5-1 with TRBJ1-3; tentative D call: TRBD1 (5 bases). The CDR3 has 15 residues. Germline V gene lookup returns CDR1 SGHRS and CDR2 YFSETQ. Between the trimmed V and J ends, which lost 4 bases and 1 base, there was a span of 12 bases. CDR3 DNA sequence: TGCGCCAGCAGCCCCCGTGGGGGTTCTGGAAACACCATATATTTT. Translation gives CASSPRGGSGNTIYF.

The J gene is TRBJ1-2, the V gene TRBV28; no firm D call. The CDR3 spans 14 residues. Trimming pared 3 bases from V and 7 bases from J, leaving 15 bases between. CDR1 is MDHEN and CDR2 is SYDVKM in the germline V gene. The CDR3 coding sequence is TGTGCCAGCAGTTTCGCAGGTTCCCCGGCTGGCTACACCTTC. This codes for CASSFAGSPAGYTF.

The genes are TRBV27 and TRBJ1-5; D may be TRBD1 (5 bases). CDR1 is MNHEY, CDR2 SMNVEV, per germline (reference sequence). This CDR3 is 15 amino acids long. V lost 7 bases to trimming and J lost 0 bases, with 13 bases between them. The CDR3 region has the DNA TGTGCCAGCAAACAGACAGAGCCTAGCAATCAGCCCCAGCATTTT. Translating it yields CASKQTEPSNQPQHF.

The rearrangement uses TRBV28 and TRBJ2-3, with D perhaps assigned TRBD1 or TRBD2 (5 bases each). The CDR3 runs 14 residues. The V gene lost 6 bases and the J gene lost 1 base, with 11 bases spanning the gap. The V gene's germline CDR1 is MDHEN and CDR2 SYDVKM. The chain's CDR3 is CASRPRGRTDTQYF. The DNA of the CDR3 is TGTGCCAGCAGACCGAGGGGCCGCACAGATACGCAGTATTTT.

The J gene is TRBJ1-4, the V gene TRBV5-4, with 8 bases identical to TRBD1. Unmatched junction bases numbered 6, after V lost 3 bases and J lost 8 bases. Germline V gene lookup returns CDR1 SGHNT and CDR2 YYREEE (reference sequence). This CDR3 spans 14 amino acids. CDR3 nucleotide sequence: TGTGCCAGCAGCTCCGGGACAGGATACGAAAAACTGTTTTTT. Translated, it gives CASSSGTGYEKLFF.

Details on this clone: The junction and the germline gene differ at one end; a read error may be behind it. The V and J genes are TRBV7-9 and TRBJ2-5; 10 bases agree with TRBD2. The CDR3 spans 18 residues. The V gene's germline CDR1 is SEHNR and CDR2 FQNEAQ (reference sequence). The CDR3 here is CASSVAGGLIPWGETQYF. The CDR3 nucleotides read TGTGCCAGCAGCGTAGCGGGAGGCCTTATCCCGTGGGGGGAGACCCAGTACTTC. Looking up the rest from reference TRBV7-9 and TRBJ2-5 gives the full variable domain: DTGVSQNPRHKITKRGQNVTFRCDPISEHNRLYWYRQTLGQGPEFLTYFQNEAQLEKSRLLSDRFSAERPKGSFSTLEIQRTEQGDSAMYLCASSVAGGLIPWGETQYFGPGTRLLVL.

This clone was counted only a few times. Other DNA sequences of this sample code for an identical CDR3. The chain couples TRBV10-2 to TRBJ1-2, with 9 bases fitting TRBD1. Germline-derived CDR1 and CDR2 are WSHSY and SAAADI. V shed 8 bases, J shed 8 bases, and the junction held 9 bases outside the gene matches. CDR3 length equals 13 residues. CDR3 protein: CASSGQGLGGYTF. CDR3 sequence (DNA): TGCGCCAGCTCCGGACAGGGGCTGGGCGGCTACACCTTC.

In this sample, this clone turned up once. A junction boundary mismatches the germline segment, possibly from a read error. The chain joins TRBV7-9 to TRBJ2-5; a weak D match, TRBD2 (5 bases). Germline-derived CDR1 and CDR2 are SEHNR and FQNEAQ (reference sequence). The CDR3 contains 12 residues. The chain's CDR3 is CTSSSDLGTQYF. The CDR3 DNA sequence: TGTACCAGCAGCTCGGACTTGGGGACCCAGTACTTC.

This clone was detected only a few times. The chain recombines TRBV5-1 with TRBJ1-4; unclear D gene. In germline, CDR1 is SGHRS, CDR2 YFSETQ. The ends were cut back, 2 bases at V and 0 bases at J, with 5 bases in the middle. The CDR3 covers 14 residues. Here the CDR3 DNA reads TGCGCCAGCAGCTTCAGTGCAACTAATGAAAAACTGTTTTTT. Protein sequence: CASSFSATNEKLFF. The entire variable domain, with the rest obtained from reference TRBV5-1 and TRBJ1-4, is as follows: KAGVTQTPRYLIKTRGQQVTLSCSPISGHRSVSWYQQTPGQGLQFLFEYFSETQRNKGNFPGRFSGRQFSNSRSEMNVSTLELGDSALYLCASSFSATNEKLFFGSGTQLSVL.

This rearrangement joins TRBV7-9 to TRBJ2-1, with D possibly being TRBD2 (6 bases). This CDR3 has 11 amino acids. V shed 6 bases and J shed 15 bases, with 15 bases lying between them. Germline V lookup: CDR1 SEHNR, CDR2 FQNEAQ (reference sequence). The chain's CDR3 is CASSEGPGAFF. The CDR3 nucleotides are TGTGCCAGCAGTGAGGGCCCGGGAGCGTTCTTC.

As DNA, the CDR3 is TGTGCCAGTAGTAGCCACGGACAGGGGGATGATGAGCAGTTCTTC. This gives the protein CASSSHGQGDDEQFF. V gene TRBV19 combines with J gene TRBJ2-1; 10 bases agree with TRBD1. From germline, CDR1 is LNHDA and CDR2 SQIVND (reference sequence). With V trimmed by 4 bases and J by 8 bases, 8 bases remained unmatched. The CDR3 totals 15 residues.

The genes are TRBV6-1 and TRBJ2-1, with D perhaps TRBD2 (6 bases). CDR1 MNHNS and CDR2 SASEGT come from the germline V gene. The V end was cut by 4 bases, the J end by 9 bases, with 13 bases between. CDR3 length: 13 amino acids. The CDR3 DNA is TGTGCCAGCAGTGTCGGGAGTGGGGGTGAGCAGTTCTTC. Encoded protein: CASSVGSGGEQFF.

The genes are TRBV5-1 and TRBJ1-3; D gene unclear. CDR3 length: 16 amino acids. V gave up 0 bases and J gave up 0 bases, with 10 bases separating them. Germline lookup yields CDR1 SGHRS and CDR2 YFSETQ. The CDR3 sequence is CASSLVPESSGNTIYF. As DNA, the CDR3 is TGCGCCAGCAGCTTGGTACCGGAGAGCTCTGGAAACACCATATATTTT.

The sample holds one count of this clone. This chain joins TRBV5-1 and TRBJ2-7; tentative D call: TRBD2 (6 bases). V lost 5 bases to trimming and J lost 3 bases, with 12 bases between them. Germline CDR1 reads SGHRS; CDR2 reads YFSETQ. The length of the CDR3 is 13 residues. CDR3 amino acids: CASREWGDYEQYF. The CDR3 DNA sequence: TGCGCCAGCAGAGAGTGGGGGGACTACGAGCAGTACTTC. The entire variable domain, with the rest obtained from reference TRBV5-1 and TRBJ2-7, is as follows: KAGVTQTPRYLIKTRGQQVTLSCSPISGHRSVSWYQQTPGQGLQFLFEYFSETQRNKGNFPGRFSGRQFSNSRSEMNVSTLELGDSALYLCASREWGDYEQYFGPGTRLTVT.

The table lists this clone with a few counts. This chain joins TRBV7-2 and TRBJ1-2; unclear D gene. This CDR3 is built from 14 residues. CDR1 is SGHTA, CDR2 FQGNSA, per germline. V lost 1 base and J 2 bases, leaving 8 bases between the germline ends. The CDR3, as DNA: TGTGCCAGCAGCTTAGAGAGTCTCAACTATGGCTACACCTTC. It translates to CASSLESLNYGYTF. Full variable domain (missing parts from reference TRBV7-2 and TRBJ1-2): GAGVSQSPSNKVTEKGKDVELRCDPISGHTALYWYRQSLGQGLEFLIYFQGNSAPDKSGLPSDRFSAERTGGSVSTLTIQRTQQEDSAVYLCASSLESLNYGYTFGSGTRLTVV.

The rearrangement uses TRBV4-2 and TRBJ1-1; D is unclear. Germline V gene data show CDR1 as LGHNA and CDR2 as YNFKEQ. This CDR3 region has 15 residues. Trimming shortened V by 5 bases and J by 1 base, and 14 bases separated the two germline ends. The CDR3 DNA sequence: TGTGCCAGCAGCTTGGCGGTTTGGGAGAACACTGAAGCTTTCTTT. Amino acid sequence: CASSLAVWENTEAFF.

Worth noting for this clone: The identical CDR3 is also encoded by other nucleotide sequences in the sample. The chain couples TRBV11-3 to TRBJ2-1; 11 bases match TRBD1. Germline-derived CDR1 and CDR2 are SGHNT and YENEEA. V gave up 0 bases and J gave up 4 bases; unmatched junction bases: 5. The CDR3 extends over 17 amino acids. CDR3 DNA sequence: TGTGCCAGCAGCTTAGATTCTGGGACAGGGGGATACAATGAGCAGTTCTTC. Its translation is CASSLDSGTGGYNEQFF. The whole variable domain, filled in from reference TRBV11-3 and TRBJ2-1, reads EAGVVQSPRYKIIEKKQPVAFWCNPISGHNTLYWYLQNLGQGPELLIRYENEEAVDDSQLPKDRFSAERLKGVDSTLKIQPAELGDSAVYLCASSLDSGTGGYNEQFFGPGTRLTVL.

In its sample, this clone was seen once. The rearrangement uses TRBV25-1 and TRBJ1-1; tentatively, D is TRBD1 (5 bases). Germline V gene data show CDR1 as MGHDK and CDR2 as SYGVNS. With 4 bases removed from V and 6 bases from J, the gap between germline ends came to 15 bases. This CDR3 has 14 residues. Here the CDR3 reads CASSARDGGPEAFF. The CDR3 DNA is TGTGCCAGCAGTGCACGGGACGGGGGTCCTGAAGCTTTCTTT.

The J gene is TRBJ1-1, the V gene TRBV29-1; 9 bases match TRBD1. The junction had 7 bases not matched to a gene; V was cut back by 4 bases and J by 1 base. Germline V gives CDR1 SQVTM, CDR2 ANQGSEA. The CDR3 contains 15 residues. CDR3 in amino acids: CSVGGTGRGNTEAFF. The CDR3 DNA sequence: TGCAGCGTTGGTGGGACAGGGCGAGGGAACACTGAAGCTTTCTTT.

The chain has TRBV13 and TRBJ2-7; D remains unclear. Trimming removed 4 bases from V and 3 bases from J, with 4 bases in between. The CDR3 has 11 amino acids. CDR1 PRHDT and CDR2 FYEKMQ come from the germline V gene (reference sequence). CDR3 bases: TGTGCCAGCAGCTCGCGCTACGAGCAGTACTTC. Its protein is CASSSRYEQYF. The full variable domain, its missing parts supplied by reference TRBV13 and TRBJ2-7, is AAGVIQSPRHLIKEKRETATLKCYPIPRHDTVYWYQQGPGQDPQFLISFYEKMQSDKGSIPDRFSAQQFSDYHSELNMSSLELGDSALYFCASSSRYEQYFGPGTRLTVT.

The chain couples TRBV5-1 to TRBJ2-7; D is undetermined. This CDR3 spans 15 amino acids. V lost 4 bases to trimming and J lost 1 base, with 15 bases between them. CDR1 and CDR2 (germline): SGHRS, YFSETQ. In nucleotides, the CDR3 is TGCGCCAGCAGCCCTCAACCGACCGCTTCCTACGAGCAGTACTTC. This sequence encodes CASSPQPTASYEQYF. Using reference TRBV5-1 and TRBJ2-7 for the parts outside the CDR3, the full variable domain is KAGVTQTPRYLIKTRGQQVTLSCSPISGHRSVSWYQQTPGQGLQFLFEYFSETQRNKGNFPGRFSGRQFSNSRSEMNVSTLELGDSALYLCASSPQPTASYEQYFGPGTRLTVT.